What follows is one T cell receptor (beta chain) and its context. Healthy bone marrow donors supplied every sample. 60 Vbeta and 13 Jbeta primers were used in PCR. Sequencing used immunoSEQ multiplex PCR; TCRdb keeps in-frame clones, though not all of them. This repertoire shows about 200,000 clones, 75% to 90% found once; its top ten account for approximately 2.5%. The sample is drawn from a study of cytomegalovirus exposure and HLA in healthy donors. The CDR3 runs to 14 residues. CDR1 is MDHEN, CDR2 SYDVKM, per germline. The V end was cut by 8 bases, the J end by 0 bases, with 10 bases between. Specimen: PBMCs. The TCR comes from a woman between 40 and 50 years old in good health and CMV-seronegative. The chain has TRBV28 and TRBJ2-2, with a tentative D call TRBD2 (6 bases). The CDR3 coding sequence is TGTGCCAGCGGGCTAGCGACGAACACCGGGGAGCTGTTTTTT. Translating gives CASGLATNTGELFF.